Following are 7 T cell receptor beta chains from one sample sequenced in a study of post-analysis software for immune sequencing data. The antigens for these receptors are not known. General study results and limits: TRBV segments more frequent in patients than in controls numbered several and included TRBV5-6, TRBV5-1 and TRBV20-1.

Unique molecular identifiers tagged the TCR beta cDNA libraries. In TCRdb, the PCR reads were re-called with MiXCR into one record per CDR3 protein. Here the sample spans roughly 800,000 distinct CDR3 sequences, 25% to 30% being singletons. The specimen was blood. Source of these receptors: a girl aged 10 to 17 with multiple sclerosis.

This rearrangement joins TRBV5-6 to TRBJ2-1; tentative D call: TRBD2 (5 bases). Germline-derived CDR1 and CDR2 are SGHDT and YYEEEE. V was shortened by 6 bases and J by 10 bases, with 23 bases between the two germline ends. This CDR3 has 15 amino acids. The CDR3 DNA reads TGTGCCAGCACCATACCTCGTCGGGGTCTCCGGGAGCAGTTCTTC. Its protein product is CASTIPRRGLREQFF.

The CDR3: CATGGGGARETQYF. CDR3 DNA: TGTGCCACCGGCGGCGGGGGGGCCAGGGAGACCCAGTACTTC. V and J are TRBV10-3 and TRBJ2-5, with 9 nucleotides matching TRBD2. The germline CDR1 and CDR2 sequences are ENHRY and SYGVKD. V shed 10 bases and J 5 bases; nucleotides not matched to a gene: 11. CDR3 size: 14 residues.

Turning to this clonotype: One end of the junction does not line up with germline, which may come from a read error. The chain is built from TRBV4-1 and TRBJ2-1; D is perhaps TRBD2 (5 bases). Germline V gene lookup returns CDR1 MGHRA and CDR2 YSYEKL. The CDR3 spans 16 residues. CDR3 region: CASGQVGGRPWDEQFF. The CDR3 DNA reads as TGCGCCAGCGGCCAAGTTGGAGGACGGCCGTGGGATGAGCAGTTCTTC.

The CDR3 protein is CASSSRQPATASGANVLTF. The CDR3 nucleotides are TGTGCCAGCAGTTCCCGACAACCCGCGACAGCTTCTGGGGCCAACGTCCTGACTTTC. V usage is TRBV12-3 or TRBV12-4 and J usage is TRBJ2-6, with a tentative D call TRBD1 (5 bases). The CDR3 loop spans 19 amino acids. Trimming left V 4 bases short and J 1 base short, with 20 bases between.

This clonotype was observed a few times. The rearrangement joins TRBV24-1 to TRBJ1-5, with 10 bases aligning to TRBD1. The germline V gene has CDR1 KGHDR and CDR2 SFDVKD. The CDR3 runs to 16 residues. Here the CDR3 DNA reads TGTGCGACACACCCCGGACAGGGGGATAGCAATCAGCCCCAGCATTTT. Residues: CATHPGQGDSNQPQHF.

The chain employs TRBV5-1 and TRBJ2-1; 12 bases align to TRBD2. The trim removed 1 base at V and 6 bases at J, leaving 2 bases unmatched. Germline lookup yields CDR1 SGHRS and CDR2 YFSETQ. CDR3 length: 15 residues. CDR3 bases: TGCGCCAGCAGCTTGATGACTAGCGGGAGCAATGAGCAGTTCTTC. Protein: CASSLMTSGSNEQFF.

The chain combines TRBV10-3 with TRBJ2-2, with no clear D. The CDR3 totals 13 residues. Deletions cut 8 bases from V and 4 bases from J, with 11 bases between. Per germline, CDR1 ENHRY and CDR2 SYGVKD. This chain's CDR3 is CAIGKSGTGELFF. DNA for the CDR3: TGTGCCATCGGAAAATCGGGCACCGGGGAGCTGTTTTTT.